This passage covers 30 T cell receptor beta chains from one sample sequenced in a study of blood T cell repertoires in COVID-19. Some clones are missing from TCRdb's copy, which holds only in-frame ones; the method was immunoSEQ multiplex PCR. The table shows some 59,000 clones, with 65% to 85% occurring only once. The sequenced sample consisted of peripheral blood. Source of these receptors: an older man with active or convalescent COVID-19.

This clone was recorded a few times. The gene calls are TRBV12-3 or TRBV12-4 and TRBJ1-1; D may be TRBD1 (5 bases). Trimming left V 5 bases short and J 11 bases short, with 15 bases between. The CDR3 covers 12 residues. In DNA, the CDR3 is TGTGCCAGCAGTACGACAGTGGCTAAGGCTTTCTTT. Its translation: CASSTTVAKAFF.

V usage is TRBV9 and J usage is TRBJ2-4; possibly TRBD2 for D (5 bases). The CDR3 has 12 residues. Germline assignment: CDR1 SGDLS and CDR2 YYNGEE. Trimming removed 5 bases from V and 7 bases from J, with 10 bases in between. CDR3 loop: CASRGSGNIQYF. The CDR3 nucleotides are TGTGCCAGCAGGGGTTCGGGGAACATTCAGTACTTC.

A few counts support this clone. The chain combines TRBV9 with TRBJ1-1; D uncertain. Germline V lookup: CDR1 SGDLS, CDR2 YYNGEE. CDR3 size: 11 residues. Trimming shortened V by 3 bases and J by 3 bases, and 3 bases separated the two germline ends. The CDR3 coding sequence is TGTGCCAGCAGCGCTGACACTGAAGCTTTCTTT. Translation: CASSADTEAFF.

The rearrangement joins TRBV28 to TRBJ2-7; TRBD1 agrees at 11 bases. Germline loops: CDR1 MDHEN, CDR2 SYDVKM. Losses at the gene ends were 7 bases for V and 6 bases for J; bases not matched to a gene: 8. The CDR3 loop spans 14 amino acids. CDR3 coding DNA: TGTGCCAGCATCGGGGGGACAGGGGGGTTCGAGCAGTACTTC. Its protein product is CASIGGTGGFEQYF.

V usage is TRBV18 and J usage is TRBJ1-1, with D tentatively TRBD1 (5 bases). Germline values: CDR1 KGHSH, CDR2 LQKENI. Deletions cut 7 bases from V and 0 bases from J, with 9 bases between. This CDR3 region has 13 residues. The CDR3: CASFRDLNTEAFF. As DNA, the CDR3 is TGTGCCAGCTTCCGGGACTTGAACACTGAAGCTTTCTTT.

This clone was counted between two and nine times. This chain joins TRBV24-1 and TRBJ2-7, with TRBD2 as a possible D gene (5 bases). The CDR3 spans 13 residues. The germline gives CDR1 KGHDR, CDR2 SFDVKD. With 9 bases removed from V and 3 bases from J, the gap between germline ends came to 14 bases. The CDR3 is CATPGGSGYEQYF. The DNA of the CDR3 is TGTGCCACCCCCGGAGGTTCAGGCTACGAGCAGTACTTC.

This chain joins TRBV3-1 (or the pseudogene TRBV3-2) and TRBJ2-7; the match to TRBD1 covers 8 bases. The J segment lost 3 bases and the V segment lost 3 bases, leaving 4 bases of the junction unmatched. The CDR3 contains 14 residues. Germline V gene lookup returns CDR1 LGHDT and CDR2 YNNKEL (reference sequence). CDR3 bases: TGTGCCAGCAGCCATTACGGGACAGGCTACGAGCAGTACTTC. This gives the protein CASSHYGTGYEQYF.

As to this clone: The junction differs from germline at one of its ends, possibly a read error. CDR3 sequence reads: CASSPVEGARTF. The CDR3 coding sequence is TGTGCCAGCAGCCCAGTGGAGGGGGCGCGGACCTTT. The chain has TRBV7-2 and TRBJ1-1; 7 bases are a match to TRBD1. Germline V lookup: CDR1 SGHTA, CDR2 FQGNSA. This CDR3 spans 12 amino acids.

V usage is TRBV29-1 and J usage is TRBJ2-3; D may be TRBD1 (6 bases). Germline V gene sequence: CDR1 SQVTM, CDR2 ANQGSEA. Trimming shortened V by 6 bases and J by 2 bases, and 18 bases separated the two germline ends. The CDR3 length is 15 residues. The CDR3 protein is CSVVGAIQNTDTQYF. The CDR3 DNA is TGCAGCGTAGTGGGGGCAATCCAAAACACAGATACGCAGTATTTT.

This clone came up a few times. The V call is TRBV5-1, the J call TRBJ2-5, with 7 positions matching TRBD1. In germline, CDR1 is SGHRS, CDR2 YFSETQ. CDR3 length equals 15 residues. V was pared by 2 bases and J by 1 base, with 5 bases of the junction left unmatched. CDR3 DNA sequence: TGCGCCAGCAGCTTTTCGGGACAGTTCCAAGAGACCCAGTACTTC. It codes for CASSFSGQFQETQYF.

The chain is built from TRBV5-6 and TRBJ1-3; 8 bases match TRBD1. The germline V gene encodes CDR1 SGHDT and CDR2 YYEEEE. The CDR3 has 19 residues. With 3 bases clipped from V and 0 bases from J, the junction kept 14 bases outside the gene matches. CDR3 nucleotide sequence: TGTGCCAGCAGCTCCCCCGAACTCGGGACAGGAAACTCTGGAAACACCATATATTTT. Translating it yields CASSSPELGTGNSGNTIYF.

The V and J genes are TRBV5-1 and TRBJ2-1; D gene uncertain. The CDR3 spans 12 residues. The germline gives CDR1 SGHRS, CDR2 YFSETQ. Trimming took 0 bases from V and 9 from J, leaving 7 bases between them. CDR3 DNA sequence: TGCGCCAGCAGCTTGGGTCAGTTTGAGCAGTTCTTC. Encoded protein: CASSLGQFEQFF.

The chain uses TRBV4-1 and TRBJ1-2, with D unresolved. This CDR3 spans 15 amino acids. Per germline, CDR1 MGHRA and CDR2 YSYEKL. V gave up 4 bases and J gave up 1 base, with 13 bases separating them. CDR3 DNA sequence: TGCGCCAGCAGCCCCCGGGATTTTAATAACTATGGCTACACCTTC. Encoded protein: CASSPRDFNNYGYTF.

This rearrangement joins TRBV2 to TRBJ2-7; D might be TRBD2 (5 bases). The CDR3 spans 15 residues. Germline V lookup: CDR1 SNHLY, CDR2 FYNNEI. Between the trimmed V and J ends, which lost 6 bases and 0 bases, there was a span of 15 bases. The CDR3 region has the DNA TGTGCCAGCAGCTCCCTGGACGGGAACTCCTACGAGCAGTACTTC. Translating gives CASSSLDGNSYEQYF.

This chain joins TRBV12-5 and TRBJ2-5; D ambiguous. V was pared by 0 bases and J by 4 bases, with 6 bases between. Germline V gene sequence: CDR1 LGHNT, CDR2 FRNRAP. This CDR3 is 13 amino acids long. The CDR3 nucleotides read TGTGCTAGTGGTTTGGTAACCAGAGAGACCCAGTACTTC. It codes for CASGLVTRETQYF.

The V call is TRBV19, the J call TRBJ1-6, with D possibly TRBD1 on 6 matching bases. The length of the CDR3 is 16 residues. From germline, CDR1 is LNHDA and CDR2 SQIVND (reference sequence). The germline V and J ends were trimmed by 7 bases and 9 bases, with 22 bases remaining between them. The CDR3 is CASNESPQGVASPLHF. CDR3 DNA: TGTGCCAGTAACGAAAGTCCACAGGGAGTGGCTTCACCCCTCCACTTT. Full variable domain (missing parts from reference TRBV19 and TRBJ1-6): DGGITQSPKYLFRKEGQNVTLSCEQNLNHDAMYWYRQDPGQGLRLIYYSQIVNDFQKGDIAEGYSVSREKKESFPLTVTSAQKNPTAFYLCASNESPQGVASPLHFGNGTRLTVT.

The chain recombines TRBV11-2 with TRBJ1-1, with a possible D match to TRBD1 (5 bases). Germline V gene lookup returns CDR1 SGHAT and CDR2 FQNNGV. V was cut by 3 bases and J by 0 bases, with 14 bases left in between. CDR3 length: 16 residues. CDR3 nucleotides: TGTGCCAGCAGCTTCCCGGTGGGGGGGATGAACACTGAAGCTTTCTTT. Translation gives CASSFPVGGMNTEAFF.

This chain connects TRBV28 to TRBJ2-3, with TRBD2 matching over 7 bases. CDR1 and CDR2 (germline): MDHEN, SYDVKM. V lost 3 bases and J lost 0; bases outside the gene matches: 6. This CDR3 region has 16 residues. This chain's CDR3 is CASSFSSGVSTDTQYF. The CDR3 DNA is TGTGCCAGCAGTTTTTCAAGCGGGGTTAGCACAGATACGCAGTATTTT.

This sequence joins TRBV19 and TRBJ2-7; 8 bases map to TRBD1. This CDR3 has 14 amino acids. V was pared by 9 bases and J by 1 base, with 8 bases of the junction left unmatched. The germline V gene has CDR1 LNHDA and CDR2 SQIVND (reference sequence). The CDR3 here is CASRDRGRSYEQYF. As DNA, the CDR3 is TGTGCCAGCCGCGACAGGGGCCGTTCCTACGAGCAGTACTTC.

The rearrangement uses TRBV5-6 and TRBJ1-6, with D possibly matching TRBD1 (5 bases). CDR3 length equals 16 residues. CDR1 and CDR2 from the germline V gene are SGHDT and YYEEEE. V was pared by 1 base and J by 4 bases, with 12 bases between. CDR3: CASSLTGTRYNSPLHF. CDR3 nucleotide sequence: TGTGCCAGCAGCTTGACAGGCACACGGTATAATTCACCCCTCCACTTT.

V and J are TRBV6-5 and TRBJ1-5, with 7 bases that match TRBD1. J lost 2 bases, V lost 9 bases, and 7 bases had no gene match. The V gene's germline CDR1 is MNHEY and CDR2 SVGAGI. This CDR3 comprises 14 residues. CDR3 bases: TGTGCCAGTCGGACAGGCGGCGGCAATCAGCCCCAGCATTTT. Protein product: CASRTGGGNQPQHF.

The chain uses TRBV7-2 and TRBJ1-6, with 7 positions matching TRBD1. Germline CDR1 and CDR2: SGHTA and FQGNSA. This CDR3 is built from 15 residues. With 5 bases clipped from V and 6 bases from J, the junction kept 7 bases outside the gene matches. CDR3 protein: CASSPPGTANSPLHF. CDR3 nucleotides: TGTGCCAGCAGCCCTCCCGGGACAGCTAATTCACCCCTCCACTTT.

V usage is TRBV7-2 and J usage is TRBJ2-1; the match to TRBD2 covers 11 bases. Trimming took 6 bases from V and 9 from J; bases not matched to a gene: 22. The CDR3 runs 19 residues. Germline CDR1 and CDR2: SGHTA and FQGNSA. The CDR3 here is CASSTRPGTSGRAYTEQFF. The DNA for the CDR3 is TGTGCCAGCAGTACCAGACCCGGGACTAGCGGACGAGCTTATACTGAGCAGTTCTTC.

V gene TRBV4-3 combines with J gene TRBJ2-1; 11 nucleotides match TRBD2. Germline assignment: CDR1 LGHNA and CDR2 YSLEER. The CDR3 spans 18 residues. V lost 1 base and J lost 11; bases outside the gene matches: 16. The CDR3 region is CASSQASGIAGGPVKQFF. The CDR3 nucleotides read TGCGCCAGCAGCCAAGCTTCGGGGATAGCGGGAGGGCCGGTGAAGCAGTTCTTC.

J is TRBJ2-6 and V is TRBV30; possibly TRBD2 for D (6 bases). The CDR3 covers 15 residues. Germline V gene sequence: CDR1 GTSNPN, CDR2 SVGIG (reference sequence). Trimming left V 3 bases short and J 4 bases short, with 13 bases between. The CDR3 DNA is TGTGCCTGGAGGCGGGGTCCGGGGGGGGCCAACGTCCTGACTTTC. Translated: CAWRRGPGGANVLTF.

The chain has TRBV19 and TRBJ1-2; D is undetermined. The V end was cut by 4 bases, the J end by 0 bases, with 12 bases between. The V gene's germline CDR1 is LNHDA and CDR2 SQIVND (reference sequence). CDR3 length: 15 residues. The CDR3, as DNA: TGTGCCAGTAGTAAGTCGAGGGAAGCTAACTATGGCTACACCTTC. Amino acids: CASSKSREANYGYTF. The full variable domain, with the rest looked up from reference TRBV19 and TRBJ1-2, is DGGITQSPKYLFRKEGQNVTLSCEQNLNHDAMYWYRQDPGQGLRLIYYSQIVNDFQKGDIAEGYSVSREKKESFPLTVTSAQKNPTAFYLCASSKSREANYGYTFGSGTRLTVV.

As regards this clone: This may be a read error: a much more frequent sequence differs by one nucleotide. The chain uses TRBV7-6 and TRBJ2-7; TRBD1 matches 9 bases. The V and J ends lost 1 base and 4 bases, in that order; junction bases with no gene match: 2. Looked up from germline, CDR1 is SGHVS and CDR2 is FNYEAQ. The CDR3 runs to 14 residues. Here the CDR3 reads CASSLEGTGYEQYF. The DNA of the CDR3 is TGTGCCAGCAGCTTAGAAGGGACAGGGTACGAGCAGTACTTC.

This clone was observed a single time. The chain links TRBV30 to TRBJ2-7; the match to TRBD2 covers 13 bases. CDR1 is GTSNPN, CDR2 SVGIG, per germline (reference sequence). CDR3 length: 14 amino acids. The junction had 10 bases not matched to a gene; V was cut back by 5 bases and J by 9 bases. The CDR3: CAWSQGTSGIPQYF. The CDR3 bases are TGTGCCTGGTCTCAGGGGACTAGCGGGATCCCGCAGTACTTC. The entire variable domain, with the rest obtained from reference TRBV30 and TRBJ2-7, is as follows: SQTIHQWPATLVQPVGSPLSLECTVEGTSNPNLYWYRQAAGRGLQLLFYSVGIGQISSEVPQNLSASRPQDRQFILSSKKLLLSDSGFYLCAWSQGTSGIPQYFGPGTRLTVT.

The V call is TRBV7-2, the J call TRBJ2-1; perhaps TRBD1 as D (6 bases). Per germline, CDR1 SGHTA and CDR2 FQGNSA. Trimming removed 3 bases from V and 6 bases from J, with 15 bases in between. The CDR3 is 15 amino acids. The CDR3 coding sequence is TGTGCCAGCAGCTTTATAATATTAGGGGGCAATGAGCAGTTCTTC. Protein: CASSFIILGGNEQFF.

This rearrangement joins TRBV5-1 to TRBJ1-3; D perhaps matches TRBD1 (5 bases). Trimming left V 4 bases short and J 4 bases short, with 15 bases between. CDR1 and CDR2 (germline): SGHRS, YFSETQ. The CDR3 has 15 residues. Here the CDR3 DNA reads TGCGCCAGCAGCGAAACAGGACGTGCCGGAAACACCATATATTTT. It codes for CASSETGRAGNTIYF.